This T cell receptor beta chain is drawn from a study of cytomegalovirus exposure and HLA in healthy donors (dated by TCRdb to 2016 to 2017). In the study overall: According to a later analysis, one platform produced both the 100 to 150 validation repertoires and the 700 or so repertoires of the first cohort. The study aimed to test whether signatures of past pathogen exposure could be identified by cataloging public T cell receptors. A separate validation cohort of approximately 120 different subjects was used in addition to the roughly 620-subject first cohort. High-throughput TCR immunosequencing, statistical association of individual TCRs with disease status, and machine learning were combined to predict cytomegalovirus infection status. Beyond this particular receptor, the publication reports: In vitro tests confirmed that a few of the cytomegalovirus-associated TCR beta chains recognize cytomegalovirus antigens. In both the original and validation cohorts, the classifier was reported to diagnose cytomegalovirus status with high specificity and sensitivity. A later analysis lacked HLA typing for the validation cohort, so it scored co-occurrence in that cohort across all 110 or so repertoires. Of the cluster scores, 85% to 95% were above 0 in a later analysis, which found that TCRs clustered in the first cohort also tended to co-occur in the 120 validation repertoires. According to the authors, the approach could potentially be generalized to other disease states and immunological phenotypes. Across donors, most TCR sequences were observed very rarely, whereas some public TCRs were present in many individuals. In the study, about 150 TCR beta chains were listed as associated with cytomegalovirus.

The donors were included in the validation cohort of roughly 130 subjects, a group kept apart from the roughly 700-subject first cohort. The library was produced with the immunoSEQ multiplex PCR assay. Under the source paper's analysis protocol: A statistical classification framework was built to diagnose cytomegalovirus status from the catalog of TCR beta chain sequences. Not all clones reach the TCRdb copy of this immuneACCESS table, which keeps in-frame sequences only. Checked studies attribute under half of the gap to unresolved V genes and leave the rest unexplained. Clonal size and the V and J genes are those of that table, whereas D and trimming came from the DNA. This sample comprises around 150,000 clones, around 90% of them detected only once. The ten largest clones represent approximately 2.9% of the sample. Turning to this clone: The specificity of this receptor is unknown. The sample holds no much larger clone one base away, and base qualities are not on file. The same CDR3 is also encoded by other DNA sequences in this sample.

CDR1 and CDR2 are read off the germline V gene (reference sequence) as LNHDA and SQIVND. Including the terminal cysteine and phenylalanine, the CDR3 comprises 13 residues. Of all the DNA, just the CDR3 is kept, 39 bases in frame from base 1. V trim: 8 bases; J trim: 4 bases; unmatched bases: 8. Sequencing was done on a sample of PBMCs. This receptor was identified in a woman aged 18-30 years in good health and CMV-seropositive. The chain links TRBV19 with TRBJ2-7; TRBD1 agrees with 7 junctional bases. The DNA is TGTGCCAGTTCCCCGGGACAGCAATACGAGCAGTACTTC. This sequence encodes CASSPGQQYEQYF. The variable domain in full, with residues beyond the CDR3 obtained from the reference TRBV19 and TRBJ2-7 genes, is DGGITQSPKYLFRKEGQNVTLSCEQNLNHDAMYWYRQDPGQGLRLIYYSQIVNDFQKGDIAEGYSVSREKKESFPLTVTSAQKNPTAFYLCASSPGQQYEQYFGPGTRLTVT.